Listed below are T cell receptor beta chains from one sample, sequenced in a study of blood T cell repertoires in COVID-19. TCRdb keeps only in-frame clones here, not all; method: immunoSEQ multiplex PCR. This table has about 190,000 clones, roughly nine tenths appearing once. Sequences were obtained from peripheral blood. Receptors were obtained from a man younger than 45 with acute or convalescent COVID-19. The CDR3 runs from the conserved cysteine through the conserved F or W. D genes are given only for firm matches. Not all rows give a size; the values are once, few, many and, for expanded clones, a class.

D: TRBD1
J: TRBJ1-2
V: TRBV7-2
size: .
CDR3: CASSLAGTAYTF
DNA: TGTGCCAGCAGCTTAGCCGGGACAGCCTACACCTTC

D: .
J: TRBJ1-2
V: TRBV20-1
size: .
CDR3: CSASPQGSRGGYTF
DNA: TGCAGTGCTAGTCCACAAGGCAGTCGGGGTGGCTACACCTTC

D: .
J: TRBJ1-2
V: TRBV12-5
size: once
CDR3: CASGPPGGGYTF
DNA: TGTGCTAGTGGACCTCCCGGCGGGGGCTACACCTTC

D: TRBD1
J: TRBJ1-5
V: TRBV30
size: .
CDR3: CAWGVGQLNQPQHF
DNA: TGTGCCTGGGGGGTGGGACAGCTCAATCAGCCCCAGCATTTT

D: TRBD1
J: TRBJ1-5
V: TRBV2
size: .
CDR3: CASSRQGVGGNQPQHF
DNA: TGTGCCAGCAGCCGACAGGGGGTAGGCGGCAATCAGCCCCAGCATTTT

D: .
J: TRBJ2-7
V: TRBV6-5
size: .
CDR3: CASSYAGLTNYEQYF
DNA: TGTGCCAGCAGTTACGCGGGACTCACTAACTACGAGCAGTACTTC

D: TRBD1
J: TRBJ1-6
V: TRBV20-1
size: once
CDR3: CSASLTGGSSPLHF
DNA: TGCAGTGCTAGTTTGACAGGGGGTAGTTCACCCCTCCACTTT

D: .
J: TRBJ2-7
V: TRBV6-1
size: .
CDR3: CASSEAGGGGADEQYF
DNA: TGTGCCAGCAGTGAAGCCGGGGGAGGGGGTGCCGACGAGCAGTACTTC

D: .
J: TRBJ1-6
V: TRBV5-1
size: .
CDR3: CASSLEVLQNNSPLHF
DNA: TGCGCCAGCAGCTTGGAAGTTTTACAGAATAATTCACCCCTCCACTTT

D: .
J: TRBJ1-1
V: TRBV7-9
size: .
CDR3: CASSFTGLNTEAFF
DNA: TGTGCCAGCAGCTTTACAGGGTTAAACACTGAAGCTTTCTTT

D: TRBD2
J: TRBJ2-5
V: TRBV7-6
size: .
CDR3: CASSRAGVGETQYF
DNA: TGTGCCAGCAGCCGAGCGGGGGTCGGGGAGACCCAGTACTTC

D: .
J: TRBJ2-1
V: TRBV3-1/TRBV3-2
size: once
CDR3: CASSQDRLTGNEQFF
DNA: TGTGCCAGCAGCCAAGATCGGCTCACGGGGAATGAGCAGTTCTTC

D: TRBD1
J: TRBJ1-1
V: TRBV11-2
size: .
CDR3: CASRRGDLMNTEAFF
DNA: TGTGCCAGCCGCAGGGGGGACCTGATGAACACTGAAGCTTTCTTT

D: .
J: TRBJ2-1
V: TRBV11-1
size: .
CDR3: CASSAWTDFDNEQFF
DNA: TGTGCCAGCAGCGCCTGGACAGATTTCGACAATGAGCAGTTCTTC

D: TRBD1
J: TRBJ2-7
V: TRBV13
size: .
CDR3: CASSLGQGASYEQYF
DNA: TGTGCCAGCAGCTTAGGTCAGGGGGCGTCCTACGAGCAGTACTTC